This T cell receptor beta chain was retrieved from a study of blood T cell repertoires in COVID-19. Sequencing was performed with immunoSEQ multiplex PCR; in TCRdb, only in-frame clones are kept and a portion is missing. The sample yields approximately 280,000 clones, around 88% seen once. V was trimmed by 7 bases and J by 0 bases, leaving 15 bases between them. Germline-derived CDR1 and CDR2 are SNHLY and FYNNEI. The CDR3 has 15 residues. V and J are TRBV2 and TRBJ1-1; the D gene is possibly TRBD1 (6 bases). The sequenced material came from peripheral blood. The TCR comes from a middle-aged man with acute or convalescent COVID-19. DNA of the CDR3: TGTGCCAGCAATCGGGACAACCCGGTGAACACTGAAGCTTTCTTT. Translated: CASNRDNPVNTEAFF.